This is a list of T cell receptor beta chains from one sample in a study of molecular identifiers for immune sequencing clone quantification. TCRdb re-derived calls from the PCR reads in MiXCR, one entry per CDR3 protein. The sample carries approximately 680,000 distinct CDR3 sequences, 25% recorded once. The sequencing sample was made of naive CD8+ T cells from blood, with Jurkat cell RNA spiked in. These receptors all come from a human donor in good health. Some libraries in this study had Jurkat cell RNA spiked in. The CDR3 runs from the conserved cysteine through the conserved F or W. Fields, in order: J gene, V gene, clone size, D gene, CDR3 DNA, CDR3 protein. D genes are given only for firm matches. Not every row has a clone size; where given, it reads once, few, many or a size class.

>TRBJ2-7|TRBV4-3|few|.
TGCGCCAGCAGCCAATCGAGGGGCCCGTTCTACGAGCAGTACTTC
CASSQSRGPFYEQYF
>TRBJ2-5|TRBV7-9|.|.
TGTGCCAGCAGCTCCTCGGGAGATCGGGAAGAGACCCAGTACTTC
CASSSSGDREETQYF
>TRBJ2-1|TRBV11-2|few|TRBD2
TGTGCCAGCAGTCTCTTCCCGGGACTAGGCCCAGTATATGAGCAGTTCTTC
CASSLFPGLGPVYEQFF
>TRBJ2-7|TRBV30|few|.
TGTGCCTGGAGTGTACTAGGTCTTGATGAGCAGTACTTC
CAWSVLGLDEQYF
>TRBJ2-1|TRBV14|.|TRBD2
TGTGCCAGCACCATAGCGGGGAGCTCCTACAATGTGCAGTTCTTC
CASTIAGSSYNVQFF
>TRBJ2-7|TRBV7-9|many|.
TGTGCCAGCAGCCCTGCCGGGGACGACTACGAGCAGTACTTC
CASSPAGDDYEQYF
>TRBJ2-7|TRBV7-2|.|.
TGTGCCAGCAGCTCGTACCTATTGGTCTCCTACGAGCAGTACTTC
CASSSYLLVSYEQYF
>TRBJ2-7|TRBV10-3|.|.
TGTGCCATCAGTGAGGGCCTGGGCCCCTACGAGCAGTACTTC
CAISEGLGPYEQYF
>TRBJ1-5|TRBV20-1|many|.
TGCAGTGCTAGAGATCTTAGAAATCAGCCCCAGCATTTT
CSARDLRNQPQHF
>TRBJ1-1|TRBV4-1|.|.
TGCGCCAGCAGCCAAGTTTCCCCACTGAACACTGAAGCTTTCTTT
CASSQVSPLNTEAFF
>TRBJ1-6|TRBV7-9|few|.
TGTGCCAGCAGCCCAGTCGGGGGGGCCTCCTATAATTCACCCCTCCACTTT
CASSPVGGASYNSPLHF
>TRBJ2-2|TRBV6-6|few|TRBD2
TGTGCCAGCAGTTACTCGACCAGCGGGGGGCCTCACACCGGGGAGCTGTTTTTT
CASSYSTSGGPHTGELFF
>TRBJ2-7|TRBV10-3|.|.
TGTGCCATTTTGCCAGACAGCTCCTACGAGCAGTACTTC
CAILPDSSYEQYF
>TRBJ2-7|TRBV2|many|TRBD1
TGTGCCAGCAGTGCCCAGGGGGAGTACGAGCAGTACTTC
CASSAQGEYEQYF
>TRBJ1-2|TRBV6-5|few|TRBD1
TGTGCCAGCAGTAGGACAGGACTCCTGGTCTATGGCTACACCTTC
CASSRTGLLVYGYTF
>TRBJ2-5|TRBV4-2|.|TRBD2
TGTGCCTGCAGCCCCATGACTAGCGGGAGATGGCAAGAGACCCAGTACTTC
CACSPMTSGRWQETQYF
>TRBJ1-1|TRBV5-1|many|.
TGCGCCAGCAGTTCCAGGAACATGAACACTGAAGCTTTCTTT
CASSSRNMNTEAFF
>TRBJ2-2|TRBV4-3|few|.
TGCGCCAGCAGCCAAGCAATTTCCAGGGGCACCGGGGAGCTGTTTTTT
CASSQAISRGTGELFF
>TRBJ1-6|TRBV30|few|.
TGTGCCTGGAGTGTATATGGTCGGCATACAGATTCACCCCTCCACTTT
CAWSVYGRHTDSPLHF
>TRBJ2-3|TRBV18|.|.
TGTGCCAGCTCACCACCGAGTCCAGCGGATACGCAGTATTTT
CASSPPSPADTQYF
>TRBJ1-2|TRBV28|.|.
TGTGCCAGCAGCCCAGACAGTTATAACTATGGCTACACCTTC
CASSPDSYNYGYTF
>TRBJ2-7|TRBV19|.|TRBD2
TGTGCCAGTAGAGGGACTAGCGGGAGTTTGTACGAGCAGTACTTC
CASRGTSGSLYEQYF
>TRBJ2-1|TRBV7-9|.|.
TGTGCCAGCAGCTTAGCGTCGTTGTTTAGCAATGAGCAGTTCTTC
CASSLASLFSNEQFF
>TRBJ2-7|TRBV5-4|many|TRBD1
TGTGCCAGCAGCCATGGACAGGGGTTCGAGCAGTACTTC
CASSHGQGFEQYF
>TRBJ2-2|TRBV20-1|.|.
TGCAGTGCTAGAGTGGGTGGGGCCTCGAACACCGGGGAGCTGTTTTTT
CSARVGGASNTGELFF
>TRBJ2-5|TRBV12-3/TRBV12-4|many|.
TGTGCCAGCAGTTTCCGACAGCCTCAAGAGACCCAGTACTTC
CASSFRQPQETQYF
>TRBJ1-4|TRBV7-2|many|TRBD1
TGTGCCAGCAGCTTAGGTGACAGGGTGTATGAAAAACTGTTTTTT
CASSLGDRVYEKLFF
>TRBJ2-7|TRBV20-1|few|.
TGCAGTGCTAGATCCCGGACTAACTCCTACGAGCAGTACTTC
CSARSRTNSYEQYF
>TRBJ2-7|TRBV15|few|.
TGTGCCACCAGCAGAGATACGATTGGTACCCTTGCCTACGAGCAGTACTTC
CATSRDTIGTLAYEQYF
>TRBJ2-5|TRBV27|.|.
TGTGCCAGCAGTCCGCTGGTCCCGAATATTGAGGAGACCCAGTACTTC
CASSPLVPNIEETQYF
>TRBJ2-3|TRBV28|many|TRBD1
TGTGCCAGCAGGCCCGACTCAGGGGGCACGCAGTATTTT
CASRPDSGGTQYF
>TRBJ2-7|TRBV7-3|few|TRBD1
TGTGCCAGCAGCTTGGGACAGGGGATGGGCGAGCAGTACTTC
CASSLGQGMGEQYF
>TRBJ2-3|TRBV29-1|many|TRBD2
TGCAGCGCGTCCGAACCCCGGACTAGCCTAATTGGGGATACGCAGTATTTT
CSASEPRTSLIGDTQYF
>TRBJ2-7|TRBV20-1|many|.
TGCAGTGCCCGGCGTGCGGACTCCTACGAGCAGTACTTC
CSARRADSYEQYF
>TRBJ2-1|TRBV19|.|.
TGTGCCAGTAGTACCTACGTGTTAGCGGTCCATGAGCAGTTCTTC
CASSTYVLAVHEQFF
>TRBJ1-5|TRBV12-3/TRBV12-4|many|TRBD1
TGTGCCAGCAGAGCAGGACAGGGGAGCAATCAGCCCCAGCATTTT
CASRAGQGSNQPQHF
>TRBJ2-1|TRBV3-1|few|.
TGTGCCAGCAGCCAGGCCAGCAGGGCAATTTTCGATGAGCAGTTCTTC
CASSQASRAIFDEQFF
>TRBJ2-5|TRBV18|many|TRBD1
TGTGCCAGCTCACCACGACAGGGGTCTGACCAAGAGACCCAGTACTTC
CASSPRQGSDQETQYF
>TRBJ2-2|TRBV21-1|few|.
TGTGCCAGCAGCAAACCTCAAGGGCTAGCGGGAGTTCGGGACACCGGGGAGCTGTTTTTT
CASSKPQGLAGVRDTGELFF
>TRBJ1-3|TRBV20-1|many|.
TGCAGTGCTAAAGAGGATTACTCTGGAAACACCATATATTTT
CSAKEDYSGNTIYF
>TRBJ2-7|TRBV30|many|.
TGTGCCTGGATCCCCCCGGACTTC
CAWIPPDF
>TRBJ2-7|TRBV7-9|many|TRBD1
TGTGCCAGCACAGGTAGCGGACAGGGGCACGAGCAGTACTTC
CASTGSGQGHEQYF
>TRBJ2-2|TRBV9|many|.
TGTGCCAGCACCCCGGGGGATACCGGGGAGCTGTTTTTT
CASTPGDTGELFF
>TRBJ2-7|TRBV20-1|.|TRBD1
TGCAGTGCTGGGGACAGGGAGTTCGTCTACGAGCAGTACTTC
CSAGDREFVYEQYF
>TRBJ2-7|TRBV9|few|.
TGTGCCAGCAGCGGCCCTCCAGCCTACGGGCAGTACTTC
CASSGPPAYGQYF
>TRBJ1-2|TRBV12-3/TRBV12-4|.|.
TGTGCCAGCAGTTTCTCGGACAGCAACTATGGCTACACCTTC
CASSFSDSNYGYTF
>TRBJ1-1|TRBV12-3/TRBV12-4|many|TRBD1
TGTGCCAGCACGGCAGGGGGCACTGAAGCTTTCTTT
CASTAGGTEAFF
>TRBJ2-2|TRBV7-9|many|TRBD2
TGTGCCAGCCGGCGGGAGGCGAACACCGGGGAGCTGTTTTTT
CASRREANTGELFF
>TRBJ2-6|TRBV4-1|.|.
TGCGCCAGCAGCCAAGATCCACAGGGACGTATCTCTGGGGCCAACGTCCCGACTTTC
CASSQDPQGRISGANVPTF
>TRBJ2-7|TRBV19|few|TRBD2
TGTGCCAGTAGTTGGGGACTAGCAGAAGAGCAGTACTTC
CASSWGLAEEQYF
>TRBJ2-5|TRBV7-6|many|.
TGTGCCAGCAGCTTAGGTCGCGGGGAGACCCAGTACTTC
CASSLGRGETQYF
>TRBJ2-7|TRBV4-1|few|.
TGCGCCAGCAGCCCGAAAGGTGGAGCCTACGAGCAGTACTTC
CASSPKGGAYEQYF
>TRBJ2-1|TRBV7-8|many|TRBD2
TGTGCCAGCAGCTTATTGGGGGTAGCGGGGTTTTCCTACAATGAGCAGTTCTTC
CASSLLGVAGFSYNEQFF
>TRBJ2-7|TRBV6-5|.|TRBD1
TGTGCCAGCAGCCGAGACAGGGCCGACTACGAGCAGTACTTC
CASSRDRADYEQYF
>TRBJ1-5|TRBV4-1|few|.
TGCGCCAGCAGCCGAGCTCAGGGAAATAGCAATCAGCCCCAGCATTTT
CASSRAQGNSNQPQHF